The 11 T cell receptor beta chains listed next were all sequenced from one sample in a study of resident and recirculating memory T cells in vitiligo. Method: immunoSEQ multiplex PCR; TCRdb's copy keeps in-frame clones and lacks some. Among around 38,000 clones listed, over 90% were seen once. The sample consisted of blood. These receptors originate from a male donor with vitiligo.

V gene TRBV7-3 combines with J gene TRBJ2-1, with D perhaps TRBD1 (6 bases). The germline CDR1 and CDR2 sequences are SGHTA and FQGTGA. V was trimmed by 3 bases and J by 4 bases, leaving 7 bases between them. CDR3 length: 13 amino acids. As DNA, the CDR3 is TGTGCCAGCAGCTTGACAGGTTACAATGAGCAGTTCTTC. This sequence encodes CASSLTGYNEQFF.

The rearrangement links TRBV19 to TRBJ1-2; no clear D gene. Germline-derived CDR1 and CDR2 are LNHDA and SQIVND (reference sequence). Trimming took 3 bases from V and 8 from J, leaving 13 bases between them. The CDR3 loop spans 13 amino acids. CDR3 protein: CASSIYSSVGYTF. The DNA of the CDR3 is TGTGCCAGTAGTATTTACTCGTCCGTCGGCTACACCTTC.

V and J are TRBV13 and TRBJ1-1; no clear D. CDR1 is PRHDT and CDR2 is FYEKMQ in the germline V gene (reference sequence). V was shortened by 1 base and J by 7 bases, with 13 bases between the two germline ends. The CDR3 sequence is 14 residues long. CDR3 in amino acids: CASSLDQAQDEAFF. CDR3 nucleotides: TGTGCCAGCAGCTTAGATCAGGCGCAGGATGAAGCTTTCTTT. Looking up the rest from reference TRBV13 and TRBJ1-1 gives the full variable domain: AAGVIQSPRHLIKEKRETATLKCYPIPRHDTVYWYQQGPGQDPQFLISFYEKMQSDKGSIPDRFSAQQFSDYHSELNMSSLELGDSALYFCASSLDQAQDEAFFGQGTRLTVV.

This chain connects TRBV12-5 to TRBJ2-4, with 7 bases that match TRBD1. With V trimmed by 1 base and J by 0 bases, 3 bases remained unmatched. CDR1 LGHNT and CDR2 FRNRAP come from the germline V gene. The length of the CDR3 is 16 residues. CDR3 region: CASGLAYRGAKNIQYF. For the CDR3, the DNA is TGTGCTAGTGGTTTGGCCTACAGGGGAGCCAAAAACATTCAGTACTTC.

The rearrangement links TRBV6-1 to TRBJ2-7; 9 positions match TRBD2. Per germline, CDR1 MNHNS and CDR2 SASEGT. The ends lost 4 bases at V and 1 base at J; junction bases unmatched: 8. This CDR3 region has 16 residues. The CDR3 reads CASSVDSGGSSYEQYF. The CDR3 DNA reads as TGTGCCAGCAGTGTAGATAGCGGGGGATCGTCCTACGAGCAGTACTTC.

The chain links TRBV30 to TRBJ1-5; tentatively, D is TRBD1 (5 bases). The CDR3 loop spans 14 amino acids. CDR1 is GTSNPN and CDR2 is SVGIG in the germline V gene (reference sequence). The ends were cut back, 4 bases at V and 4 bases at J, with 14 bases in the middle. CDR3 DNA sequence: TGTGCCTGGAATGGGGGGTCGGGGAATCAGCCCCAGCATTTT. Residues: CAWNGGSGNQPQHF.

This rearrangement joins TRBV6-6 to TRBJ2-2; TRBD1 matches 10 bases. After removal of 2 bases from V and 6 bases from J, the junction contained 6 bases not matched to a gene. Germline V gene sequence: CDR1 MNHNY, CDR2 SVGAGI (reference sequence). There are 16 residues in the CDR3. CDR3 amino acids: CASSYTPGTGAGELFF. CDR3 nucleotide sequence: TGTGCCAGCAGTTACACTCCCGGGACAGGGGCCGGGGAGCTGTTTTTT.

This clone was seen once. V is TRBV13 and J is TRBJ2-7, with TRBD1 matching 9 bases. Per germline, CDR1 PRHDT and CDR2 FYEKMQ (reference sequence). The CDR3 length is 14 residues. Trimming at V came to 5 bases and at J to 6 bases, leaving 8 bases not matched to a gene. The DNA for the CDR3 is TGTGCCAGCAGCCCTCCGGGACAGGGTGCCGAGCAGTACTTC. Translated, it gives CASSPPGQGAEQYF. Supplemented by reference TRBV13 and TRBJ2-7, the full variable domain reads AAGVIQSPRHLIKEKRETATLKCYPIPRHDTVYWYQQGPGQDPQFLISFYEKMQSDKGSIPDRFSAQQFSDYHSELNMSSLELGDSALYFCASSPPGQGAEQYFGPGTRLTVT.

This clone was counted once. The chain uses TRBV6-5 and TRBJ1-1, with 9 positions matching TRBD1. V lost 7 bases, J lost 11 bases, and 14 bases stayed unmatched. The CDR3 has 14 residues. CDR1 and CDR2 from the germline V gene are MNHEY and SVGAGI. The DNA for the CDR3 is TGTGCCAGCAACCCCGGACAGGGGATTAGTAAGGCTTTCTTT. It translates to CASNPGQGISKAFF.

The gene calls are TRBV5-1 and TRBJ1-2, with D unclear. V gave up 5 bases and J gave up 5 bases, with 16 bases separating them. The CDR3 has 14 residues. Germline CDR1 reads SGHRS; CDR2 reads YFSETQ. CDR3 DNA sequence: TGCGCCAGCAGGCTACCAGGAACCTTGTATGGCTACACCTTC. This encodes CASRLPGTLYGYTF.

This clone was picked up one time. The chain is built from TRBV10-2 and TRBJ2-7, with TRBD1 matching over 7 bases. V gave up 8 bases and J gave up 4 bases; unmatched junction bases: 17. In germline, CDR1 is WSHSY, CDR2 SAAADI. This CDR3 comprises 16 residues. DNA of the CDR3: TGCGCCAGCCCCATCCTTGGAGGACAGGTGTCGTACGAGCAGTACTTC. It codes for CASPILGGQVSYEQYF.